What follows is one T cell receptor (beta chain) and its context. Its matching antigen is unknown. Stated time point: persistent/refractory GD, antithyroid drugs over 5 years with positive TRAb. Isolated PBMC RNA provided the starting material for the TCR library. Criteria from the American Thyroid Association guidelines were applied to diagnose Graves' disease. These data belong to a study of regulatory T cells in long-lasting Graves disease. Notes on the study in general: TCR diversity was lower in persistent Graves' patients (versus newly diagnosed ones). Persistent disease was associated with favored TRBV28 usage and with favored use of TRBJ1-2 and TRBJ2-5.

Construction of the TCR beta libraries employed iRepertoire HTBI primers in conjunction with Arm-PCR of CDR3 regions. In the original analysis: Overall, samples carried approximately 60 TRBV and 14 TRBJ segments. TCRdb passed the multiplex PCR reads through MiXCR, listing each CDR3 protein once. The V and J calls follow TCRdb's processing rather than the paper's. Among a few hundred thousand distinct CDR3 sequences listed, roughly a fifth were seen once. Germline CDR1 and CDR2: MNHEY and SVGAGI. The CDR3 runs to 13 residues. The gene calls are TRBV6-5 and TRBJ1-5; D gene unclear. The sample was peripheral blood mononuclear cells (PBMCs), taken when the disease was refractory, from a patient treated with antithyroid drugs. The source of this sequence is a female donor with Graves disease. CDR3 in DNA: TGTGCGGGTCCGGGAAGCAGCAATCAGCCCCAGCATTTT. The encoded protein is CAGPGSSNQPQHF.